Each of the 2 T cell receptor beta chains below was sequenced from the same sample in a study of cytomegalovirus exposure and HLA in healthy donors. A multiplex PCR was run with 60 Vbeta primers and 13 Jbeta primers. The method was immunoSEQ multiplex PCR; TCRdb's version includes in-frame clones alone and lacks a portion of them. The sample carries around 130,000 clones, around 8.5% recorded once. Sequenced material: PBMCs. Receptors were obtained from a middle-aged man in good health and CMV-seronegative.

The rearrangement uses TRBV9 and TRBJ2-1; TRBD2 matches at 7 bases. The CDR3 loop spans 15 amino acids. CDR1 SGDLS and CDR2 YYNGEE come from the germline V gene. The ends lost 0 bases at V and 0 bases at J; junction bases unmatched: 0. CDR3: CASSVGTSSYNEQFF. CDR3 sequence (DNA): TGTGCCAGCAGCGTAGGGACTAGCTCCTACAATGAGCAGTTCTTC.

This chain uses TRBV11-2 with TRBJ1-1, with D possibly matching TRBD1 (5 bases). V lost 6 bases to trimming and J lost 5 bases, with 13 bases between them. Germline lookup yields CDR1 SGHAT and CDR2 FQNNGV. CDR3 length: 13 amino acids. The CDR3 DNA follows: TGTGCCAGCAGTTTCCAGGGTGGAACTGAAGCTTTCTTT. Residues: CASSFQGGTEAFF.